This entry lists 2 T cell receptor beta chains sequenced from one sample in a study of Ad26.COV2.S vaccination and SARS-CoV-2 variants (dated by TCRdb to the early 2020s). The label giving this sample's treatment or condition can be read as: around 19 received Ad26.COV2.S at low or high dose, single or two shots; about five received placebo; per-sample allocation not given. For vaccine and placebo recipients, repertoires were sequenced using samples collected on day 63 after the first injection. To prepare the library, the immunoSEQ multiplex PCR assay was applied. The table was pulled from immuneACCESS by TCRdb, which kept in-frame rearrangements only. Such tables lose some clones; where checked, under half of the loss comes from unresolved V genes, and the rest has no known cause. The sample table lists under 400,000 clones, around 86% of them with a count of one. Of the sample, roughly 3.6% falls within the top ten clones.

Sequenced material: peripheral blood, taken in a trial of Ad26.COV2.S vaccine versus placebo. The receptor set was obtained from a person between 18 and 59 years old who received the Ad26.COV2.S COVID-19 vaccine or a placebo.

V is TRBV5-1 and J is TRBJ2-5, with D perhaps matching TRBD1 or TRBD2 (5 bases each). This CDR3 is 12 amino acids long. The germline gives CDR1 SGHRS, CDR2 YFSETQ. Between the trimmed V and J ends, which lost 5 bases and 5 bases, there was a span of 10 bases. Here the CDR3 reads CASSGGWETQYF. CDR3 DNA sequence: TGCGCCAGCAGTGGGGGATGGGAGACCCAGTACTTC.

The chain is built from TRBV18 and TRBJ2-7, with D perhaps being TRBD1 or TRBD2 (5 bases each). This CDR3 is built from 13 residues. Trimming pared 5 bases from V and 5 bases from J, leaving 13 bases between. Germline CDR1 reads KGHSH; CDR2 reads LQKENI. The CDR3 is CASSWDPGHEQYF. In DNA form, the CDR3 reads TGTGCCAGCTCATGGGACCCGGGCCACGAGCAGTACTTC.